This section outlines one TCR beta chain sequence together with its context. Antigen: not known. The data originate from a study of T cells after yellow fever vaccination. Across the whole study: Researchers used SMART-Seq v4 Ultra Low Input to prepare fractions that had low cell numbers. General study results and limits: The presence of abundant clonotypes contaminating from the bulk population was possible in FACS-sorted repertoires. On re-exposure, the response was weaker but peaked faster, at day 5 versus 15.

This CDR3 has 15 amino acids. Germline V gives CDR1 MGHRA, CDR2 YSYEKL. V lost 0 bases and J 2 bases, leaving 10 bases between the germline ends. One entry per CDR3 protein results from TCRdb running MiXCR on the 5' RACE reads. Of more than 450,000 distinct CDR3 sequences in the sample, around a fifth were seen once. This clonotype originated in a man in his late teens or twenties who received the YFV17D yellow fever vaccine. The source was PBMCs, collected less than 25 days after the first yellow fever vaccination. The J gene is TRBJ1-2, the V gene TRBV4-1; a weak D match, TRBD1 (6 bases). CDR3 amino acids: CASSQEGRGNYGYTF. The CDR3 nucleotides are TGCGCCAGCAGCCAAGAGGGCAGGGGCAACTATGGCTACACCTTC.